In this sample, the clone carrying this T cell receptor (beta chain) turned up once. Its antigen remains unidentified. This entry comes from a study of cytomegalovirus exposure and HLA in healthy donors. Study-wide results and caveats: Researchers reported in a later analysis that a missense DCLRE1C variant was tied to TCR beta V- and J-gene trimming. TCR beta V segments were, for the most part, productive about 87% or about 30% of the time in an earlier analysis.

The CDR3 is 13 residues long. V lost 5 bases and J 3 bases, leaving 10 bases between the germline ends. CDR1 is SGHTA, CDR2 FQGNSA, per germline. 60 Vbeta and 13 Jbeta primers were used in PCR. TCRdb's copy holds only in-frame clones and misses some; the assay was immunoSEQ multiplex PCR. Of some 200,000 clones in the sample, 70% are singletons; the top ten hold less than 3%. The specimen was PBMCs. The chain has TRBV7-2 and TRBJ1-1; no clear D gene. The TCR originated in a man between 40 and 49 years old in good health and CMV-seropositive. CDR3 DNA: TGTGCCAGCAGCCTAAGAGTCGACACTGAAGCTTTCTTT. Its protein is CASSLRVDTEAFF.